The entry below describes one T cell receptor beta chain. The sample belongs to a study of blood T cell repertoires in COVID-19. Study context: COVID-19 samples, acute and convalescent, were from the United States, Italy and Spain. The cDNA or gDNA used as material had been derived from T cells, B-cell-depleted T cells, or PBMCs.

V gave up 0 bases and J gave up 1 base, with 10 bases separating them. Germline assignment: CDR1 LNHNV and CDR2 YYDKDF (reference sequence). The CDR3 contains 15 residues. Per the study methods: Quantification of nucleated cells was approximated via reference gene primer amplification. Libraries were prepared by immunoSEQ multiplex PCR; TCRdb keeps only in-frame clonotypes and omits some of them. V and J calls and clone size are those listed in that table; D and trimming were worked out from the DNA. The sample includes 80,000 to 90,000 clones, over 80% of them seen just once. The TCR sequence derives from a woman in her seventies with acute or convalescent COVID-19. The sequencing sample was made of peripheral blood. The gene calls are TRBV15 and TRBJ2-7; possible D gene TRBD2, 6 bases. The CDR3: CATSREVGGSYEQYF. DNA of the CDR3: TGTGCCACCAGCAGAGAAGTAGGAGGGTCCTACGAGCAGTACTTC.